The source of this T cell receptor beta chain is a study of regulatory T cells in long-lasting Graves disease. Arm-PCR of CDR3 regions with iRepertoire HTBI primers generated TCR beta libraries. MiXCR was run by TCRdb on the multiplex PCR reads, yielding one entry per CDR3 protein. This sample has fewer than 600,000 distinct CDR3 sequences, with approximately 22% found just once. As for time point: persistent/refractory GD, antithyroid drugs over 5 years with positive TRAb. From RNA extracted from PBMCs, the TCR library was made. V lost 5 bases and J lost 6, with 19 bases in between. Germline V lookup: CDR1 SEHNR, CDR2 FQNEAQ (reference sequence). CDR3 size: 16 residues. Regarding the study as a whole: TCR diversity was lower in persistent than newly diagnosed Graves' disease.

Comments on this clonotype: Its antigen is unknown.

The clonotype comes from a female donor with Graves disease. The genes are TRBV7-9 and TRBJ1-4; possible D gene TRBD1, 5 bases. This specimen consisted of peripheral blood mononuclear cells (PBMCs), obtained when the disease was refractory, from a patient treated with antithyroid drugs. Written as DNA, the CDR3 is TGTGCCAGCAGCCGAGCTCTCGGGGCAGATCATGAAAAACTGTTTTTT. Translation: CASSRALGADHEKLFF. Variable domain in full (rest from reference TRBV7-9 and TRBJ1-4): DTGVSQNPRHKITKRGQNVTFRCDPISEHNRLYWYRQTLGQGPEFLTYFQNEAQLEKSRLLSDRFSAERPKGSFSTLEIQRTEQGDSAMYLCASSRALGADHEKLFFGSGTQLSVL.